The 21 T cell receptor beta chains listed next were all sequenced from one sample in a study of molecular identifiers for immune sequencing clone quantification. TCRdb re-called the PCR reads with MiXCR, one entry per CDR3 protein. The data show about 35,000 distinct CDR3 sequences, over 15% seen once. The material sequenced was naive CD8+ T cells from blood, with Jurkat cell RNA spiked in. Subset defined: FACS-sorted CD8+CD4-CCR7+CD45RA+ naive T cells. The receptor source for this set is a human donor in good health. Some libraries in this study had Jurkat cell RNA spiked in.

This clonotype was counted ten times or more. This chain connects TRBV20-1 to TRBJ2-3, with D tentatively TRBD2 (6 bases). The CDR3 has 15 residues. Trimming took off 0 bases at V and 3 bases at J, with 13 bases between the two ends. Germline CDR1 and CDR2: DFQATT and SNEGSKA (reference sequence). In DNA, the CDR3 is TGCAGTGCTAGAGACGAGGGCGGGGTTACAGATACGCAGTATTTT. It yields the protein CSARDEGGVTDTQYF.

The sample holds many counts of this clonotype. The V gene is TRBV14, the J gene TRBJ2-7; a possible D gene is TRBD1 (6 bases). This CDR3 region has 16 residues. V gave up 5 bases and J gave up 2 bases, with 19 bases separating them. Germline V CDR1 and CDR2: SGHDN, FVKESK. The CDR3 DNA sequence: TGTGCCAGCAGCACCTTGGACAGCTTTCCCACCTACGAGCAGTACTTC. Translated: CASSTLDSFPTYEQYF.

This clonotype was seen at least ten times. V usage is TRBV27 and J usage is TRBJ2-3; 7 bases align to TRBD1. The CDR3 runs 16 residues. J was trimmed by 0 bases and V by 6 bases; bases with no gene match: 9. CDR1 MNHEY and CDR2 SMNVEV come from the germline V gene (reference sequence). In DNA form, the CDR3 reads TGTGCCAGCAGCACCGACAGGGTCGGCAGCACAGATACGCAGTATTTT. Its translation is CASSTDRVGSTDTQYF.

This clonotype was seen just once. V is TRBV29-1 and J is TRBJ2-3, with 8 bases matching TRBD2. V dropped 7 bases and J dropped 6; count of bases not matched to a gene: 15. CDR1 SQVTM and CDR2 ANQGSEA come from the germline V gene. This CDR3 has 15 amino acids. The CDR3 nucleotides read TGCAGCGCTGGCGGCCTTAGCGGGGCGACGGATACGCAGTATTTT. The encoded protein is CSAGGLSGATDTQYF.

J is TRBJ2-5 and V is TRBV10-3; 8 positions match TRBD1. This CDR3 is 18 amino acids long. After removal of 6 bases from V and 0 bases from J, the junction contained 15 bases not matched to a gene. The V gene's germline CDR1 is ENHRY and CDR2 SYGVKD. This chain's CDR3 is CAISGPDRTGFDQETQYF. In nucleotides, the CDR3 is TGTGCCATCAGCGGGCCGGACCGGACAGGGTTCGACCAAGAGACCCAGTACTTC.

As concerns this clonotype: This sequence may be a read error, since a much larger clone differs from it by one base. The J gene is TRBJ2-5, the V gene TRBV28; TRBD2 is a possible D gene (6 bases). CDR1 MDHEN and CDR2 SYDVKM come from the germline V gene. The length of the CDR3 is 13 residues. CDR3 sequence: CTSSLWREETQYF. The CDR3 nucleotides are TGTACCAGCAGTTTATGGAGGGAAGAGACCCAGTACTTC.

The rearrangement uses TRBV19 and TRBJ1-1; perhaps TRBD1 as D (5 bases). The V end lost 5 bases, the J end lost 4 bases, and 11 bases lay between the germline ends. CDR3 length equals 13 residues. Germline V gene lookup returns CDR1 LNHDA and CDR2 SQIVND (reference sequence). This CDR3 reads CASSRPGITEAFF. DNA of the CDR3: TGTGCCAGTAGTCGCCCAGGGATCACTGAAGCTTTCTTT.

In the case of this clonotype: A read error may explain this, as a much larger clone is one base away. This CDR3 reads CASTPLFGEKPFF. The CDR3, as DNA: TGTGCCAGCACTCCTCTATTCGGTGAAAAACCGTTTTTT. V gene TRBV6-5 combines with J gene TRBJ1-4; no clear D gene. CDR1 is MNHEY, CDR2 SVGAGI, per germline. CDR3 length: 13 residues.

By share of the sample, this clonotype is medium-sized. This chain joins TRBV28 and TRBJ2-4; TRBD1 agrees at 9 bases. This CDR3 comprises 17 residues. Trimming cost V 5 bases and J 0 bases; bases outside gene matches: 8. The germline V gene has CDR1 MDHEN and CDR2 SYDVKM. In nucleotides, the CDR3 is TGTGCCAGCAGTCTCAAGGACAGGGGCCTAGCCAAAAACATTCAGTACTTC. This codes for CASSLKDRGLAKNIQYF.

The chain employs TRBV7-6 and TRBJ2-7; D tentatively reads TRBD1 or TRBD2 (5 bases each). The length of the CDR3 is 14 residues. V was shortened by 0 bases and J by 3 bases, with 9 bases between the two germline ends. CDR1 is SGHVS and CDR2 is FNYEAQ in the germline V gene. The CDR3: CASSLAGDLYEQYF. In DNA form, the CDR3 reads TGTGCCAGCAGCTTAGCGGGGGACCTCTACGAGCAGTACTTC.

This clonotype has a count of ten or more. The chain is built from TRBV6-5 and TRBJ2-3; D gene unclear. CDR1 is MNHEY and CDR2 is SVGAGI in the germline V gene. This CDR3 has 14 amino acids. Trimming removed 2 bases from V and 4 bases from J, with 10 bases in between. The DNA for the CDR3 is TGTGCCAGCAGTTACACGCTAGACCCAGATACGCAGTATTTT. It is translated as CASSYTLDPDTQYF.

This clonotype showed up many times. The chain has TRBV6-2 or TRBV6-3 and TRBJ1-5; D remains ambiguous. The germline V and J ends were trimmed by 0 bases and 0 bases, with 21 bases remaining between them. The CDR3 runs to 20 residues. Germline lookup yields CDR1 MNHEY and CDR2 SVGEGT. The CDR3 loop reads CASSYSNLLQLAISNQPQHF. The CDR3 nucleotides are TGTGCCAGCAGTTACTCGAATCTTCTACAGTTAGCCATTAGCAATCAGCCCCAGCATTTT.

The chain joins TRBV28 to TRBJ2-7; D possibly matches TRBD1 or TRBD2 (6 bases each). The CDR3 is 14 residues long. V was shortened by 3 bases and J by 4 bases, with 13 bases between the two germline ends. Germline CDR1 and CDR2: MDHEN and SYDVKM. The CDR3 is CASSFAGRGYEQYF. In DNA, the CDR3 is TGTGCCAGCAGTTTTGCGGGAAGGGGGTACGAGCAGTACTTC.

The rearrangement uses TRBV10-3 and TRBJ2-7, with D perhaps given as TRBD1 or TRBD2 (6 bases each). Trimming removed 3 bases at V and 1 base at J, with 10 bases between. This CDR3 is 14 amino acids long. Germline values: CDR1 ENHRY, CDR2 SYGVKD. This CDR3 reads CAISDGGPSYEQYF. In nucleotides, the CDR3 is TGTGCCATCAGTGATGGGGGGCCTTCCTACGAGCAGTACTTC.

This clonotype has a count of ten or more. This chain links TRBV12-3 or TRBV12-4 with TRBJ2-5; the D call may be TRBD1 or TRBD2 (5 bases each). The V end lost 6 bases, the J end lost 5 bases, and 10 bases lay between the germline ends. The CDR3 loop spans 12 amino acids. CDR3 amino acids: CASRGVVETQYF. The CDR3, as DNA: TGTGCCAGCAGGGGGGTCGTGGAGACCCAGTACTTC.

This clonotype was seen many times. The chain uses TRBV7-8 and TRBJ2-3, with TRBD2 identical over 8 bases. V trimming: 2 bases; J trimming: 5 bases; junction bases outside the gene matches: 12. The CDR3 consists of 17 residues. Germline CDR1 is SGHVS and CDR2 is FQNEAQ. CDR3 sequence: CASSLPLLAERGDTQYF. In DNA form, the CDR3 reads TGTGCCAGCAGCTTACCCCTACTAGCGGAGCGAGGAGATACGCAGTATTTT.

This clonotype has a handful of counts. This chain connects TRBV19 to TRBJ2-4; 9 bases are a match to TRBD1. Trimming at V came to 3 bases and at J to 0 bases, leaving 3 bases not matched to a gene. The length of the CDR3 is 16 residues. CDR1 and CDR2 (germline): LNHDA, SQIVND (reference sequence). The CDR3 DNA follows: TGTGCCAGTAGTATCGGGACAGGGTTAGCCAAAAACATTCAGTACTTC. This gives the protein CASSIGTGLAKNIQYF.

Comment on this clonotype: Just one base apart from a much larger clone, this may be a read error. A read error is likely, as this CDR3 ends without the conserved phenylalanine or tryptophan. The CDR3 loop is CASSSRTLYEQYL. CDR3 DNA: TGTGCCAGCAGTTCCCGGACGCTTTACGAGCAGTACCTC. The rearrangement joins TRBV27 to TRBJ2-7; D call uncertain. Trimming removed 4 bases at V and 4 bases at J, with 11 bases between. The CDR3 extends over 13 amino acids. CDR1 and CDR2 (germline): MNHEY, SMNVEV (reference sequence).

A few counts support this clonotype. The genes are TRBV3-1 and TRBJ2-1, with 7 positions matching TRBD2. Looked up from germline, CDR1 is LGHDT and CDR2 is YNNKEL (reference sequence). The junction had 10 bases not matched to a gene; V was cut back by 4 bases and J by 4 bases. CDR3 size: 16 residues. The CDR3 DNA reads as TGTGCCAGCAGCCTCGACACCACTAGCGTTTACAATGAGCAGTTCTTC. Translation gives CASSLDTTSVYNEQFF.

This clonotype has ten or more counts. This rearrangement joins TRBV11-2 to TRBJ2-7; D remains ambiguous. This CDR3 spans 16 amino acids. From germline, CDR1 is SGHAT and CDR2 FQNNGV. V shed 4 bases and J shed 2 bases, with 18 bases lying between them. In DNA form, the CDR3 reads TGTGCCAGCAGCTCCCTGGGCCCTGAGGCCCCCTACGAGCAGTACTTC. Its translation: CASSSLGPEAPYEQYF.

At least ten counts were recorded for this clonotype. CDR3 in amino acids: CASSFWGGLSYNEQFF. The CDR3 nucleotides are TGTGCCAGCAGCTTTTGGGGGGGACTCTCCTACAATGAGCAGTTCTTC. The genes are TRBV5-5 and TRBJ2-1, with 7 bases fitting TRBD2. The germline gives CDR1 SGHKS, CDR2 YYEKEE (reference sequence). This CDR3 comprises 16 residues. The V gene end was trimmed by 2 bases and the J gene end by 0 bases; junction bases not matched to a gene: 5.